This TCR beta chain came from a study of blood T cells in healthy people across ages. Study-wide results and limits: The study regarded diversity estimates from one million T cells as underestimates. A roughly linear age-dependent decrease characterized TCR beta diversity per million T cells. Both naive CD4+ cell counts and diversity were greater in long-lived donors than in aged donors.

Remarks on this clonotype: The target antigen is unknown.

It was with a sample-barcoded 5' primer and a J-beta primer mix that a second PCR of roughly 7 to 12 cycles was run. TCRdb independently ran MiXCR on the 5' RACE reads; one entry per CDR3 protein. The data hold about 1.1 million distinct CDR3 sequences, with 35% to 45% observed a single time. Total RNA, at least 5.5 micrograms per sample, came from PBMCs. The clonotype was recovered from a man aged 18 to 30 in good health. Sequencing was carried out using blood.

The CDR3 nucleotides are TGTGCCAGCAGCTTCACTAGCGGGGCGATCAATGAGCAGTTCTTC. It is translated as CASSFTSGAINEQFF. The V gene is TRBV7-9, the J gene TRBJ2-1; 10 nucleotides agree with TRBD2. CDR3 size: 15 residues. Germline V gives CDR1 SEHNR, CDR2 FQNEAQ (reference sequence). Germline trimming cut 3 bases from V and 6 bases from J; bases unmatched to any gene: 5.